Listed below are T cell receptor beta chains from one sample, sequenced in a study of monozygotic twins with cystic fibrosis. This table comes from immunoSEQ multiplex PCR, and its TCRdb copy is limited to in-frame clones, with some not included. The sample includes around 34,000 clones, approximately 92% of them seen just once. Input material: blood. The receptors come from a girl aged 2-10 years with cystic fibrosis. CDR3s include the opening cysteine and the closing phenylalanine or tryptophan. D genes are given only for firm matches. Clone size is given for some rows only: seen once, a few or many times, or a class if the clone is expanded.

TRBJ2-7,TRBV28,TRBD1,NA,CASSSFPPTGGLYTYEQYF,TGTGCCAGCAGTTCCTTCCCACCAACAGGGGGACTTTACACCTACGAGCAGTACTTC
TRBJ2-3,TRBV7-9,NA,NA,CASSPSVADTQYF,TGTGCCAGCAGTCCCTCGGTAGCAGATACGCAGTATTTT
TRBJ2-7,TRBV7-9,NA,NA,CASSFTGFYEQYF,TGTGCCAGCAGCTTTACAGGGTTCTACGAGCAGTACTTC
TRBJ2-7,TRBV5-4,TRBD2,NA,CASSLSRAGGLAEQYF,TGTGCCAGCAGCTTGAGTAGAGCGGGGGGGCTCGCCGAGCAGTACTTC
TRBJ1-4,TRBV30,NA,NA,CAWRRGRDYEKLFF,TGTGCCTGGAGAAGGGGGAGGGATTATGAAAAACTGTTTTTT
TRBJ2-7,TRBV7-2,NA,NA,CASSLGLAAAYSYEQYF,TGTGCCAGCAGCTTAGGACTTGCGGCAGCCTACTCCTACGAGCAGTACTTC
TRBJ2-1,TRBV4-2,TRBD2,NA,CASSQEASGRFLEQFF,TGTGCCAGCAGCCAAGAAGCTAGCGGGAGATTTTTGGAGCAGTTCTTC
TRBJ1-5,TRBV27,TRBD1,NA,CASSHGQGSDQHF,TGTGCCAGCAGCCACGGACAGGGGTCTGACCAGCATTTT
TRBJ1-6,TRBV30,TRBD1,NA,CAWSEDRDSPLHF,TGTGCCTGGAGTGAGGACAGGGATTCACCCCTCCACTTT
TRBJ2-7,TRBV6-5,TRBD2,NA,CASTSRAGALYEQYF,TGTGCCAGCACTTCCCGCGCGGGAGCACTCTACGAGCAGTACTTC
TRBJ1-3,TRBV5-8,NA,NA,CASSLIALGVAGNTIYF,TGTGCCAGCAGCTTGATCGCCTTAGGGGTTGCTGGAAACACCATATATTTT
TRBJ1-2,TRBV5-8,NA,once,CASSEAKQNGYTF,TGTGCCAGCAGCGAGGCTAAACAGAATGGCTACACCTTC
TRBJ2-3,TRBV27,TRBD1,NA,CASSLNGQGGDTQYF,TGTGCCAGCAGTTTAAACGGACAGGGTGGGGATACGCAGTATTTT
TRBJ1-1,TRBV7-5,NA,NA,CVRSQFPTGTSMNTEAFF,TGTGTCAGAAGTCAGTTCCCTACCGGGACATCCATGAACACTGAAGCTTTCTTT
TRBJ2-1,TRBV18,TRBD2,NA,CASSPASGSGNEQFF,TGTGCCAGCTCACCGGCTAGCGGGAGTGGCAATGAGCAGTTCTTC
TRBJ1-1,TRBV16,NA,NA,CASSADWNTEAFF,TGTGCCAGCAGTGCCGACTGGAACACTGAAGCTTTCTTT
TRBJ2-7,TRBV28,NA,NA,CASSLGTQSYEQYF,TGTGCCAGCAGTTTGGGGACACAATCCTACGAGCAGTACTTC
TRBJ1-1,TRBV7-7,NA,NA,CASSSKPNTEAFF,TGTGCCAGCAGCTCCAAGCCGAACACTGAAGCTTTCTTT
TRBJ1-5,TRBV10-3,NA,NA,CAISGDNRANSNQPQHF,TGTGCCATCAGTGGTGACAACCGGGCCAATAGCAATCAGCCCCAGCATTTT
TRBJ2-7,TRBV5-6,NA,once,CASSLFSLGGYEQYF,TGTGCCAGCAGCTTGTTTTCATTAGGGGGCTACGAGCAGTACTTC
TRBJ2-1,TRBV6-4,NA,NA,CASSDSEFSSYNEQFF,TGTGCCAGCAGTGACTCGGAGTTCAGCTCCTACAATGAGCAGTTCTTC
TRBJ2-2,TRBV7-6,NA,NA,CASSLEDSTAANTGELFF,TGTGCCAGCAGCTTAGAGGACAGTACCGCTGCGAACACCGGGGAGCTGTTTTTT
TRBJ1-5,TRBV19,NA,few,CASSQGNQPQHF,TGTGCCAGTAGTCAGGGTAATCAGCCCCAGCATTTT
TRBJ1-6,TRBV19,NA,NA,CASSIQGTGSPLHF,TGTGCCAGTAGTATCCAGGGGACGGGTTCACCCCTCCACTTT
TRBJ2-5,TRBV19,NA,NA,CASSIDQGWGETQYF,TGTGCCAGTAGTATAGATCAGGGTTGGGGGGAGACCCAGTACTTC
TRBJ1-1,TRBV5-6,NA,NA,CASSRLSMNTEAFF,TGTGCCAGCAGCAGGCTGAGTATGAACACTGAAGCTTTCTTT
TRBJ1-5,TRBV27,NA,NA,CASRRVTGSSNQPQHF,TGTGCCAGCAGGAGGGTCACAGGGAGTAGCAATCAGCCCCAGCATTTT
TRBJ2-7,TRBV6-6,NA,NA,CASTDNSYEQYF,TGTGCCAGCACCGATAACAGTTACGAGCAGTACTTC
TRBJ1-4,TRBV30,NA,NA,CAWTQNTVNEKLFF,TGTGCCTGGACCCAAAACACGGTTAATGAAAAACTGTTTTTT
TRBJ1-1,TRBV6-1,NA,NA,CASYKGENTEAFF,TGTGCCAGTTATAAGGGAGAGAACACTGAAGCTTTCTTT
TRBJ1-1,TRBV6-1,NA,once,CASSEGQDMNTEAFF,TGTGCCAGCAGTGAAGGACAGGACATGAACACTGAAGCTTTCTTT
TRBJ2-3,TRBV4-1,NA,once,CASSQPASTDTQYF,TGCGCCAGCAGCCAACCGGCTAGCACAGATACGCAGTATTTT
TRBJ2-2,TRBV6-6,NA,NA,CASSYPGELFF,TGTGCCAGCAGTTACCCTGGGGAGCTGTTTTTT
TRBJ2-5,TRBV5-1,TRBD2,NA,CASSLDERREGETQYF,TGCGCCAGCAGCTTGGACGAACGGCGGGAGGGCGAGACCCAGTACTTC
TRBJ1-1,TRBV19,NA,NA,CASSISLFLGNTEAFF,TGTGCCAGTAGTATTTCTCTCTTCCTTGGGAACACTGAAGCTTTCTTT
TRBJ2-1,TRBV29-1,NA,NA,CSLQGPAISYNEQFF,TGCAGCCTTCAGGGACCCGCGATATCCTACAATGAGCAGTTCTTC
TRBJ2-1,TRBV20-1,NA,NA,CSADSYNEQFF,TGCAGTGCTGACAGTTACAATGAGCAGTTCTTC
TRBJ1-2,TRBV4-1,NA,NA,CASSQEETTRNYGYTF,TGCGCCAGCAGCCAAGAGGAGACGACGAGGAACTATGGCTACACCTTC
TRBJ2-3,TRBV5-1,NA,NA,CASSGSYRTDTQYF,TGCGCCAGCAGTGGAAGCTACCGCACAGATACGCAGTATTTT
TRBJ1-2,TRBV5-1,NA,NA,CASSYYDSSYGYTF,TGCGCCAGCAGCTACTATGACTCGTCCTATGGCTACACCTTC